The clone carrying this T cell receptor beta chain was counted a few times. The antigen is unknown. TCRB transcripts that were expressed got sequenced, as all of the isolated RNA had been reverse transcribed. The read count averaged approximately 3.3 million across naive, central memory and regulatory T cell samples. The repertoire was sequenced with immunoSEQ multiplex PCR; TCRdb's copy has only in-frame clones and lacks some. In the table there are around 120,000 clones, 15% to 20% of which are singletons. This sample is drawn from a study of beta chain features in type 1 diabetes. Study conclusions and caveats: Any HLA effect on TCRB rearrangement was left unresolved by small sub-analyses. Researchers report that Type 1 diabetes patients had moderately but significantly shorter TCRB CDR3s across all four CD4+ subsets. In comparison with healthy donors, patients had naive, central memory and Treg TCRB repertoires that appeared more similar.

Only one heparinised blood draw was taken per donor, and its volume averaged about 120 mL. V dropped 4 bases and J dropped 2 bases, with 7 bases sitting between them. CDR3 length: 12 residues. Germline V lookup: CDR1 SQVTM, CDR2 ANQGSEA. V usage is TRBV29-1 and J usage is TRBJ2-3; TRBD2 is a possible D gene (5 bases). Sequencing was performed on central memory CD4+ T cells from blood. This receptor was identified in a man between 18 and 29 years old with type 1 diabetes. The chain's CDR3 is CSVGEYTDTQYF. In nucleotides, the CDR3 is TGCAGCGTTGGGGAGTACACAGATACGCAGTATTTT.